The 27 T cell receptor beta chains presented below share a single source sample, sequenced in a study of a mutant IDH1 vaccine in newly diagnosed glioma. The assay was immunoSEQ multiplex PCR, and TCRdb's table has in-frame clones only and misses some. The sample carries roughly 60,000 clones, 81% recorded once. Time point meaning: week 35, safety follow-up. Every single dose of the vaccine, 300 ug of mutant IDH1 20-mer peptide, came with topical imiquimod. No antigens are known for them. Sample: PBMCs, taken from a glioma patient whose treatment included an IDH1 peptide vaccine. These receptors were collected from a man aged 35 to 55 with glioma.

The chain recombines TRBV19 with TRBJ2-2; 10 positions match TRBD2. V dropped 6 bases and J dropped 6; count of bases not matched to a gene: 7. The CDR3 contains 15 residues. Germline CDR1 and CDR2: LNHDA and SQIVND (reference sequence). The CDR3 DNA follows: TGTGCCAGTAGCAGCGGGGGGGCTAGAGCCGGGGAGCTGTTTTTT. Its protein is CASSSGGARAGELFF.

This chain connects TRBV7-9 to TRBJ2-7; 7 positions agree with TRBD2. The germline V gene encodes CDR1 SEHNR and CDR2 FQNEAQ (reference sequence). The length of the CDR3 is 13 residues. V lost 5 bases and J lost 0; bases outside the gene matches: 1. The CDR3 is CASSERGSYEQYF. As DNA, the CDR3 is TGTGCCAGCAGCGAGCGGGGCTCCTACGAGCAGTACTTC.

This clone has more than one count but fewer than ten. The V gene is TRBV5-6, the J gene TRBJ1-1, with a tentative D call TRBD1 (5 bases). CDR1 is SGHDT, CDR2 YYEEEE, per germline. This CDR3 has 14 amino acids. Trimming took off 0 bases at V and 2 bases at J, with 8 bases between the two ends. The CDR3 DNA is TGTGCCAGCAGCTTGGGACAGATAAACACTGAAGCTTTCTTT. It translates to CASSLGQINTEAFF.

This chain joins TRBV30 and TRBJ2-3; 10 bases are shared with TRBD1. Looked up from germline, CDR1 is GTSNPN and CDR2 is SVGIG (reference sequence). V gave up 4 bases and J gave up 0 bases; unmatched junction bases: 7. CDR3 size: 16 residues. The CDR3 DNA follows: TGTGCCTGGACTCTCGGGACAGGGGCTAGCACAGATACGCAGTATTTT. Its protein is CAWTLGTGASTDTQYF.

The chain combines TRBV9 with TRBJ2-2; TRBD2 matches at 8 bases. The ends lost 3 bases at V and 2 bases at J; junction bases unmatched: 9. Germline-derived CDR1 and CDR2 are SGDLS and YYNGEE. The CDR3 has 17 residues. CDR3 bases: TGTGCCAGCAGCGAAGAGCCCCTAGCGGGTAACACCGGGGAGCTGTTTTTT. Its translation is CASSEEPLAGNTGELFF.

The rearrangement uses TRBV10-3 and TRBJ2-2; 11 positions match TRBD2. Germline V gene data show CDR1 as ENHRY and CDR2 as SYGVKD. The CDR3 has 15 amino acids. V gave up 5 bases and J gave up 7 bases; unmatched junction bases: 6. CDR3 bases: TGTGCCATCAGTCCCTTTACTAGCGGGAGCGGGGAGCTGTTTTTT. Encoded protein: CAISPFTSGSGELFF.

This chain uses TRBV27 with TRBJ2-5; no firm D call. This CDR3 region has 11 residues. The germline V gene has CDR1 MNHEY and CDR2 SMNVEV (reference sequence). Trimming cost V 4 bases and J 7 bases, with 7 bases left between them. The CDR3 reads CASSSPGTQYF. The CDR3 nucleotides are TGTGCCAGCAGTTCCCCGGGGACCCAGTACTTC.

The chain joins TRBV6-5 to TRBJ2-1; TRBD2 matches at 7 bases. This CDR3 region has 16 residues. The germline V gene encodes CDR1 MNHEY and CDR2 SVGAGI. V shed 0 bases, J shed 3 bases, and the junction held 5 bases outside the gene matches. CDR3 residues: CASSYSRLAVYNEQFF. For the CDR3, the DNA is TGTGCCAGCAGTTACTCAAGGCTAGCGGTCTACAATGAGCAGTTCTTC.

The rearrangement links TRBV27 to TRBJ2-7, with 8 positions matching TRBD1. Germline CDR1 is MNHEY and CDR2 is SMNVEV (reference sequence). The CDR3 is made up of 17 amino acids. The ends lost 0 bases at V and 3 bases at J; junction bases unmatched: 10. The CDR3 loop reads CASSLSFGTGLNYEQYF. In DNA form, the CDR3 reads TGTGCCAGCAGTTTATCCTTCGGGACAGGATTGAACTACGAGCAGTACTTC.

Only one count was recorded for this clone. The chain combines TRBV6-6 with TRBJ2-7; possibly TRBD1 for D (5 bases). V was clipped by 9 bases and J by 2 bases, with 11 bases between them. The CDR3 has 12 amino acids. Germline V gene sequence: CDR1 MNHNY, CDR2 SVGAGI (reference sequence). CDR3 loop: CASATATYEQYF. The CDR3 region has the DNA TGTGCCAGTGCGACAGCGACCTACGAGCAGTACTTC.

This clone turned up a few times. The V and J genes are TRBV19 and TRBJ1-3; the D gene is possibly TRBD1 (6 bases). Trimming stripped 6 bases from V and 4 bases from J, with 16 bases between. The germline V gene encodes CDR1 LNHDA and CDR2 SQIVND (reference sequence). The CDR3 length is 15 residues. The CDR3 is CASSLNRDLGNTIYF. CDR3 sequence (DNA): TGTGCCAGTAGCCTAAACAGGGATCTCGGAAACACCATATATTTT. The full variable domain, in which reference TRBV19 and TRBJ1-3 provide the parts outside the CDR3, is DGGITQSPKYLFRKEGQNVTLSCEQNLNHDAMYWYRQDPGQGLRLIYYSQIVNDFQKGDIAEGYSVSREKKESFPLTVTSAQKNPTAFYLCASSLNRDLGNTIYFGEGSWLTVV.

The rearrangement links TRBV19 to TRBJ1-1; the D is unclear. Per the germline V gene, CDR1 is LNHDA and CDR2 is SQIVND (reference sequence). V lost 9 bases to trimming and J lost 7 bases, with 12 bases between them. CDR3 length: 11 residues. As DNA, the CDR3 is TGTGCCAGCACTCTGGTCGGTGAAGCTTTCTTT. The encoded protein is CASTLVGEAFF.

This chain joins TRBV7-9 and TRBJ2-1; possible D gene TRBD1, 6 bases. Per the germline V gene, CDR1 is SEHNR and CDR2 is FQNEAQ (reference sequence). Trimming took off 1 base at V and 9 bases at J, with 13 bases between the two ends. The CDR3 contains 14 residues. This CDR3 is CASSLDRASFEQFF. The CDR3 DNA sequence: TGTGCCAGCAGCTTAGACAGGGCCTCGTTTGAGCAGTTCTTC.

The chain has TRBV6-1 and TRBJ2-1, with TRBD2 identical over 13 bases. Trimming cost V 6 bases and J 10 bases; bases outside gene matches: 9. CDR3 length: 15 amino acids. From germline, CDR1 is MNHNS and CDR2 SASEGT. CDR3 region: CASSGLAGAVQEQFF. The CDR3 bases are TGTGCCAGCAGCGGACTAGCGGGAGCGGTACAGGAGCAGTTCTTC.

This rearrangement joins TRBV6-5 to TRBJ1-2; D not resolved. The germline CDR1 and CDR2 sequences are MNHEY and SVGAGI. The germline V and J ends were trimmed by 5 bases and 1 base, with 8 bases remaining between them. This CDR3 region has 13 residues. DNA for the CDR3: TGTGCCAGCAGTCGCGACGGTAACTATGGCTACACCTTC. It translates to CASSRDGNYGYTF.

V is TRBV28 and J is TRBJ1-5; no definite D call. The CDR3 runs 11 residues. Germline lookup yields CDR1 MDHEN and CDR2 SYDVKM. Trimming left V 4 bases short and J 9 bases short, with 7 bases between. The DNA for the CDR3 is TGTGCCAGCAGTTACCGCCCGCCCCAGCATTTT. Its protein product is CASSYRPPQHF.

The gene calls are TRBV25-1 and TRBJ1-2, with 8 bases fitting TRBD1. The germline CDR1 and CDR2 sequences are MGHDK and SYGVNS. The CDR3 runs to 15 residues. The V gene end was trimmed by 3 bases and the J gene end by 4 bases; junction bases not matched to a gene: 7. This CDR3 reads CASSDPTGAVYGYTF. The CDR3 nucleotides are TGTGCCAGCAGTGACCCGACAGGGGCCGTCTATGGCTACACCTTC.

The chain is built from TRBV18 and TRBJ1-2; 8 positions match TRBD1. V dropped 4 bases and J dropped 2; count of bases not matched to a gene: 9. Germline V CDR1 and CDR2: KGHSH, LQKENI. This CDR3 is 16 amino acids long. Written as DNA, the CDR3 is TGTGCCAGCTCACGGGACCGGGACAGGACCAACTATGGCTACACCTTC. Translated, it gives CASSRDRDRTNYGYTF.

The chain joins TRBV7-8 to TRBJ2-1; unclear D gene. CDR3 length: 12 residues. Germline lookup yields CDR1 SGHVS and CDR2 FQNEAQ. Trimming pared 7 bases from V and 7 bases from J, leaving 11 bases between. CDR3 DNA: TGTGCCAGCACCAAGCCCGGGAATGAGCAGTTCTTC. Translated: CASTKPGNEQFF.

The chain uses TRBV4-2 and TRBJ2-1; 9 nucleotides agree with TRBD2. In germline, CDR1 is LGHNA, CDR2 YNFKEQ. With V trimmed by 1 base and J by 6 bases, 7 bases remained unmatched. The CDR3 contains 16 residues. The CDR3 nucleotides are TGTGCCAGCAGCCAAGGAGCTAGCGGGGTACTCAATGAGCAGTTCTTC. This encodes CASSQGASGVLNEQFF.

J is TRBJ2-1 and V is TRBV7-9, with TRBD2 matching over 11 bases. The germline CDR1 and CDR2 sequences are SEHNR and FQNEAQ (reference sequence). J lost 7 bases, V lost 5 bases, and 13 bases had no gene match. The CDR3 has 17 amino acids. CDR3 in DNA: TGTGCCAGCAGCCCACGGCTACTAGCGGGAGTGTTTAATGAGCAGTTCTTC. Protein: CASSPRLLAGVFNEQFF. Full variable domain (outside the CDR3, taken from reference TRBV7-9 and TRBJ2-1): DTGVSQNPRHKITKRGQNVTFRCDPISEHNRLYWYRQTLGQGPEFLTYFQNEAQLEKSRLLSDRFSAERPKGSFSTLEIQRTEQGDSAMYLCASSPRLLAGVFNEQFFGPGTRLTVL.

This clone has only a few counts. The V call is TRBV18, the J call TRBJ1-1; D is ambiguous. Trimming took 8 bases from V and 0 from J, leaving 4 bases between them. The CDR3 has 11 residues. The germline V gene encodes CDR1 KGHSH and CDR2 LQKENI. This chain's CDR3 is CASAVNTEAFF. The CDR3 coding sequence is TGTGCCAGCGCAGTGAACACTGAAGCTTTCTTT.

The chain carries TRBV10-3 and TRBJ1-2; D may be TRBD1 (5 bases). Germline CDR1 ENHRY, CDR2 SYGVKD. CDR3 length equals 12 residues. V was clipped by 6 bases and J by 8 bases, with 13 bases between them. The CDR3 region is CAIRERDDGYTF. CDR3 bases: TGTGCCATCAGGGAGAGGGACGACGGCTACACCTTC.

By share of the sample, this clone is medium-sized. The CDR3 bases are TGCGCCAGCAGCCAAGATCCGGGACAAGGACCAAACTATGGCTACACCTTC. It translates to CASSQDPGQGPNYGYTF. This chain connects TRBV4-1 to TRBJ1-2; D is perhaps TRBD1 (6 bases). V gave up 0 bases and J gave up 2 bases, with 16 bases separating them. The CDR3 runs to 17 residues. Germline V lookup: CDR1 MGHRA, CDR2 YSYEKL.

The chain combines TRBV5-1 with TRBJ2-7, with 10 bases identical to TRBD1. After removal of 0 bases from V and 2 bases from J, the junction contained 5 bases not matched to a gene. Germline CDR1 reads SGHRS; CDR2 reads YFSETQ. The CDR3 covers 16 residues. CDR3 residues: CASSLVGQGGTYEQYF. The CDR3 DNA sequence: TGCGCCAGCAGCTTGGTCGGACAGGGGGGAACCTACGAGCAGTACTTC.

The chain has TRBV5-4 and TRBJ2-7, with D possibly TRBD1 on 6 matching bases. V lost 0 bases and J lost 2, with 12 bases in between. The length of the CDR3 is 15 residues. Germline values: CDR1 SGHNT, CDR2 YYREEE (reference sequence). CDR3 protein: CASSLGQGNTYEQYF. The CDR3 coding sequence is TGTGCCAGCAGCTTGGGGCAGGGGAATACCTACGAGCAGTACTTC.

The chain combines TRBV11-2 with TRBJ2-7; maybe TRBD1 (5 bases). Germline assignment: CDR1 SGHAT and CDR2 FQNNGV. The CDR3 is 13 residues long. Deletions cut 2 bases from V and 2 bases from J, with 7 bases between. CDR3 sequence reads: CASSLNRPYEQYF. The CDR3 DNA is TGTGCCAGCAGCTTAAACAGGCCCTACGAGCAGTACTTC.